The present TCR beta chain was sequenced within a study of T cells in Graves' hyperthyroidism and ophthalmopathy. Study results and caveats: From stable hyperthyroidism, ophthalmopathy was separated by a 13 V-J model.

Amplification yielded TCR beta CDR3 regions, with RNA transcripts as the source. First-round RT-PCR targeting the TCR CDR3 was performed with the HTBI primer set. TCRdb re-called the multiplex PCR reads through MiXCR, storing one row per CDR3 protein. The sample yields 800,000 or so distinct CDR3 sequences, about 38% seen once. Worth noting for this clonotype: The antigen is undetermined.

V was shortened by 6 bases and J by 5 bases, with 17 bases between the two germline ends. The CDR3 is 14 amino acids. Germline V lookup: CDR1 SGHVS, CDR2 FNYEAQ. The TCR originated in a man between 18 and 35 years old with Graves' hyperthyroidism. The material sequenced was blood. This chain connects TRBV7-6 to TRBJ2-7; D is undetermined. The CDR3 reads CASSPPGSPHEQYF. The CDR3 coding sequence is TGTGCCAGCAGTCCCCCTGGGTCCCCCCACGAGCAGTACTTC. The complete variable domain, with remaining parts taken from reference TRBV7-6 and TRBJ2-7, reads GAGVSQSPRYKVTKRGQDVALRCDPISGHVSLYWYRQALGQGPEFLTYFNYEAQQDKSGLPNDRFSAERPEGSISTLTIQRTEQRDSAMYRCASSPPGSPHEQYFGPGTRLTVT.